This record looks at one T cell receptor beta chain sequence and its context. This entry belongs to a study of OX40 agonist ivuxolimab in advanced cancers. Trimming removed 5 bases at V and 8 bases at J, with 10 bases between. The CDR3 spans 12 residues. Germline V lookup: CDR1 MNHEY, CDR2 SVGAGI. Patients had blood sampled at baseline and again on cycle 4 day 1 and cycle 7 day 1. Some clones are missing from TCRdb's copy, which holds only in-frame ones; the method was immunoSEQ multiplex PCR. The sample holds around 65,000 clones; 92% are singletons and the top ten take roughly 0.56%. Sequences were derived from CD4+ or CD8+ T cells sorted from blood, sampled in a trial of the OX40 agonist ivuxolimab. The rearrangement links TRBV6-5 to TRBJ1-3, with unresolved D. This clonotype originated in an adult with an advanced solid tumor such as melanoma, head and neck, liver or kidney cancer. In DNA, the CDR3 is TGTGCCAGCAGTCTACCGTCTGACACCATATATTTT. It specifies CASSLPSDTIYF.